Listed here are 25 T cell receptor beta chains from one sample, sequenced in a study of T cell responses to AZD1222 COVID-19 vaccine. The table came from immunoSEQ multiplex PCR; TCRdb's copy has only in-frame clones and leaves some out. The sample has about 170,000 clones, 85% to 90% seen once. The sequencing here drew on peripheral blood, taken 28 days after the second dose of the MenACWY control vaccine. The receptor set was obtained from an adult who received the MenACWY meningococcal vaccine as a control.

V usage is TRBV7-8 and J usage is TRBJ2-5; a possible D gene is TRBD2 (6 bases). Germline V gene lookup returns CDR1 SGHVS and CDR2 FQNEAQ. The V gene lost 4 bases and the J gene lost 5 bases, with 14 bases spanning the gap. The CDR3 totals 14 residues. The CDR3 loop reads CASSSGGAGETQYF. CDR3 in DNA: TGTGCCAGCAGCTCTGGCGGGGCGGGGGAGACCCAGTACTTC. The full variable domain, with the rest looked up from reference TRBV7-8 and TRBJ2-5, is GAGVSQSPRYKVAKRGQDVALRCDPISGHVSLFWYQQALGQGPEFLTYFQNEAQLDKSGLPSDRFFAERPEGSVSTLKIQRTQQEDSAVYLCASSSGGAGETQYFGPGTRLLVL.

The rearrangement joins TRBV18 to TRBJ2-7; 8 bases align to TRBD2. V lost 3 bases, J lost 3 bases, and 16 bases stayed unmatched. The CDR3 consists of 18 residues. The V gene's germline CDR1 is KGHSH and CDR2 LQKENI. CDR3 loop: CASSPGGRSGRGVYEQYF. The CDR3 DNA reads as TGTGCCAGCTCACCGGGAGGCAGGAGCGGGAGAGGGGTCTACGAGCAGTACTTC.

This CDR3 is CASGSSYEQYF. CDR3 nucleotides: TGTGCCAGCGGTAGCAGCTACGAGCAGTACTTC. The chain recombines TRBV2 with TRBJ2-7; D is uncertain. Trimming shortened V by 8 bases and J by 3 bases, and 8 bases separated the two germline ends. This CDR3 comprises 11 residues. CDR1 and CDR2 (germline): SNHLY, FYNNEI.

V is TRBV12-5 and J is TRBJ1-1, with a weak D call TRBD1 (5 bases). V dropped 6 bases and J dropped 11 bases, with 13 bases sitting between them. CDR1 is LGHNT and CDR2 is FRNRAP in the germline V gene. This CDR3 is built from 11 residues. CDR3 DNA sequence: TGTGCTAGTGGGGGGCCGTATACGGCTTTCTTT. Translation gives CASGGPYTAFF.

J is TRBJ1-5 and V is TRBV27; possibly TRBD1 for D (6 bases). Between the trimmed V and J ends, which lost 8 bases and 2 bases, there was a span of 28 bases. Per germline, CDR1 MNHEY and CDR2 SMNVEV (reference sequence). The CDR3 runs 19 residues. DNA for the CDR3: TGTGCCAGCTCGGAGGGGGTGGGAAAGGGACTTTCAGGCAATCAGCCCCAGCATTTT. Translation: CASSEGVGKGLSGNQPQHF.

CDR3 sequence (DNA): TGTGCCAGCAGCCTGAATGGCAGAGCAACTAATGAAAAACTGTTTTTT. This codes for CASSLNGRATNEKLFF. The chain recombines TRBV7-2 with TRBJ1-4; D call uncertain. This CDR3 spans 16 amino acids. V gave up 5 bases and J gave up 0 bases, with 13 bases separating them. From germline, CDR1 is SGHTA and CDR2 FQGNSA.

The V gene is TRBV28, the J gene TRBJ2-7; D uncertain. The CDR3 spans 11 residues. CDR1 MDHEN and CDR2 SYDVKM come from the germline V gene. The V gene lost 4 bases and the J gene lost 7 bases, with 8 bases spanning the gap. CDR3 nucleotides: TGTGCCAGCAGTTCGATCCGAGAGCAGTACTTC. Amino acids: CASSSIREQYF.

This chain uses TRBV29-1 with TRBJ2-5, with TRBD1 as a possible D gene (6 bases). Germline values: CDR1 SQVTM, CDR2 ANQGSEA. V gave up 3 bases and J gave up 5 bases, with 10 bases separating them. There are 12 residues in the CDR3. The CDR3 loop reads CSVEGQLETQYF. As DNA, the CDR3 is TGCAGCGTTGAGGGACAATTGGAGACCCAGTACTTC. Full variable domain (missing parts from reference TRBV29-1 and TRBJ2-5): SAVISQKPSRDICQRGTSLTIQCQVDSQVTMMFWYRQQPGQSLTLIATANQGSEATYESGFVIDKFPISRPNLTFSTLTVSNMSPEDSSIYLCSVEGQLETQYFGPGTRLLVL.

This sequence joins TRBV7-9 and TRBJ1-1; maybe TRBD1 (5 bases). CDR1 is SEHNR, CDR2 FQNEAQ, per germline (reference sequence). V was pared by 2 bases and J by 6 bases, with 16 bases between. This CDR3 has 15 residues. CDR3: CASSLYGGVTSEAFF. In DNA form, the CDR3 reads TGTGCCAGCAGCTTATATGGAGGGGTTACGTCTGAAGCTTTCTTT.

In DNA, the CDR3 is TGCGCCAGCAGCCAGGGCGGCGCTGAAGCTTTCTTT. Protein product: CASSQGGAEAFF. The gene calls are TRBV4-1 and TRBJ1-1; D is uncertain. The CDR3 has 12 amino acids. The germline V gene has CDR1 MGHRA and CDR2 YSYEKL. Between the trimmed V and J ends, which lost 3 bases and 6 bases, there was a span of 8 bases.

V is TRBV19 and J is TRBJ2-2, with 11 bases fitting TRBD2. CDR1 LNHDA and CDR2 SQIVND come from the germline V gene (reference sequence). This CDR3 spans 16 amino acids. V shed 6 bases and J 4 bases; nucleotides not matched to a gene: 7. CDR3 in amino acids: CASRLAGGGVTGELFF. DNA of the CDR3: TGTGCCAGTAGGCTAGCGGGAGGAGGTGTCACCGGGGAGCTGTTTTTT.

This chain joins TRBV10-2 and TRBJ2-6; the D call may be TRBD1 or TRBD2 (5 bases each). This CDR3 has 17 amino acids. V was trimmed by 5 bases and J by 4 bases, leaving 18 bases between them. Germline CDR1 reads WSHSY; CDR2 reads SAAADI. The CDR3 coding sequence is TGCGCCAGCAGTCAGGGTACCGGGACGAGAGGGGCCAACGTCCTGACTTTC. It specifies CASSQGTGTRGANVLTF.

The rearrangement uses TRBV27 and TRBJ1-1, with D tentatively TRBD1 (5 bases). Trimming left V 5 bases short and J 5 bases short, with 21 bases between. The germline V gene encodes CDR1 MNHEY and CDR2 SMNVEV (reference sequence). This CDR3 is 16 amino acids long. The CDR3 spells CASSRSPAGFETEAFF. The CDR3 bases are TGTGCCAGCAGTCGCTCCCCGGCAGGGTTTGAGACTGAAGCTTTCTTT.

The gene calls are TRBV30 and TRBJ1-4; D remains unclear. Trimming stripped 1 base from V and 2 bases from J, with 14 bases between. This CDR3 contains 16 residues. Looked up from germline, CDR1 is GTSNPN and CDR2 is SVGIG (reference sequence). The CDR3 here is CAWSGVEAGTNEKLFF. CDR3 sequence (DNA): TGTGCCTGGAGTGGAGTTGAGGCGGGCACTAATGAAAAACTGTTTTTT. Supplemented by reference TRBV30 and TRBJ1-4, the full variable domain reads SQTIHQWPATLVQPVGSPLSLECTVEGTSNPNLYWYRQAAGRGLQLLFYSVGIGQISSEVPQNLSASRPQDRQFILSSKKLLLSDSGFYLCAWSGVEAGTNEKLFFGSGTQLSVL.

The CDR3 DNA reads as TGTGCCAGCTCACCACTCCTCAGCAGGGTCAAAAACATTCAGTACTTC. As protein: CASSPLLSRVKNIQYF. The chain is built from TRBV18 and TRBJ2-4; possibly TRBD1 for D (5 bases). V lost 1 base, J lost 3 bases, and 13 bases lay in between. CDR1 and CDR2 (germline): KGHSH, LQKENI. This CDR3 has 16 residues.

V is TRBV2 and J is TRBJ1-6; possible D gene TRBD1, 5 bases. Germline V gene sequence: CDR1 SNHLY, CDR2 FYNNEI. There are 15 residues in the CDR3. V was clipped by 7 bases and J by 7 bases, with 17 bases between them. The CDR3 here is CASIPRGIGNSPLHF. CDR3 nucleotide sequence: TGTGCCAGCATCCCCCGGGGCATCGGCAATTCACCCCTCCACTTT.

This clone was seen a handful of times. The chain joins TRBV4-2 to TRBJ1-4; D perhaps matches TRBD1 (6 bases). V gave up 4 bases and J gave up 4 bases, with 13 bases separating them. Germline V gene sequence: CDR1 LGHNA, CDR2 YNFKEQ. This CDR3 comprises 15 residues. CDR3 loop: CASSRGGLGNEKLFF. DNA for the CDR3: TGTGCCAGCAGCCGGGGGGGCTTGGGTAATGAAAAACTGTTTTTT.

The J gene is TRBJ1-4, the V gene TRBV10-1; 7 nucleotides line up with TRBD1. The ends lost 4 bases at V and 6 bases at J; junction bases unmatched: 2. Per the germline V gene, CDR1 is WNHNN and CDR2 is SYGVQD (reference sequence). CDR3 length: 13 residues. The DNA for the CDR3 is TGCGCCAGCAGTGGAGGGGGCGATGAAAAACTGTTTTTT. Translation: CASSGGGDEKLFF.

In nucleotides, the CDR3 is TGCGCCAGCAGCTTGGAAGGCGCCGGGAGCTACGAGCAGTACTTC. As protein: CASSLEGAGSYEQYF. The chain joins TRBV5-1 to TRBJ2-7, with D tentatively TRBD2 (6 bases). The length of the CDR3 is 15 residues. Germline V CDR1 and CDR2: SGHRS, YFSETQ. V lost 0 bases and J 3 bases, leaving 13 bases between the germline ends.

The J gene is TRBJ1-5, the V gene TRBV2, with D possibly TRBD1 on 5 matching bases. Per the germline V gene, CDR1 is SNHLY and CDR2 is FYNNEI. The germline V and J ends were trimmed by 4 bases and 5 bases, with 15 bases remaining between them. This CDR3 region has 15 residues. CDR3 sequence: CASSVGQGKDQPQHF. In DNA, the CDR3 is TGTGCCAGCAGTGTTGGCCAGGGTAAAGATCAGCCCCAGCATTTT.

The sample holds a few counts of this clone. The genes are TRBV24-1 and TRBJ2-3; D possibly corresponds to TRBD1 (6 bases). Trimming shortened V by 4 bases and J by 4 bases, and 14 bases separated the two germline ends. The CDR3 extends over 15 amino acids. Germline values: CDR1 KGHDR, CDR2 SFDVKD. The CDR3 bases are TGTGCCACCAGTGAGACAGGAGGAGTGGCAGATACGCAGTATTTT. This codes for CATSETGGVADTQYF.

This rearrangement joins TRBV2 to TRBJ2-2, with D tentatively TRBD1 (6 bases). Germline values: CDR1 SNHLY, CDR2 FYNNEI. Trimming stripped 6 bases from V and 0 bases from J, with 11 bases between. CDR3 length: 15 amino acids. The CDR3 DNA sequence: TGTGCCAGCAGCGCACAGGGACCGAACACCGGGGAGCTGTTTTTT. The encoded protein is CASSAQGPNTGELFF.

The chain has TRBV29-1 and TRBJ2-1; D not resolved. The germline CDR1 and CDR2 sequences are SQVTM and ANQGSEA. The CDR3 is 16 amino acids. Trimming removed 3 bases from V and 4 bases from J, with 19 bases in between. For the CDR3, the DNA is TGCAGCGTTGAGGCGCCCGTTTGGGCCGGGTACAATGAGCAGTTCTTC. It encodes CSVEAPVWAGYNEQFF.

The chain has TRBV7-9 and TRBJ2-7, with TRBD2 identical over 8 bases. V trimming: 3 bases; J trimming: 0 bases; junction bases outside the gene matches: 4. Germline V gene lookup returns CDR1 SEHNR and CDR2 FQNEAQ (reference sequence). This CDR3 is 15 amino acids long. The CDR3 nucleotides read TGTGCCAGCAGCTTTACTAGCGGAGCCTCCTACGAGCAGTACTTC. Its translation: CASSFTSGASYEQYF.

The chain recombines TRBV6-4 with TRBJ2-4; 7 bases are shared with TRBD2. Germline trimming cut 9 bases from V and 0 bases from J; bases unmatched to any gene: 17. In germline, CDR1 is MRHNA, CDR2 SNTAGT. The CDR3 is made up of 18 amino acids. The CDR3 sequence: CARRGEDTAELAKNIQYF. Here the CDR3 DNA reads TGTGCCAGACGGGGGGAGGACACAGCAGAACTAGCCAAAAACATTCAGTACTTC.